This T cell receptor (beta chain) was sequenced in a study of blood T cells in healthy people across ages. Germline lookup yields CDR1 MDHEN and CDR2 SYDVKM. Trimming took 6 bases from V and 0 from J; bases not matched to a gene: 16. The CDR3 extends over 19 amino acids. In its sample, this clonotype was seen once. A J-beta primer mix and a sample-barcoded 5' primer were used in a second PCR of about 7 to 12 cycles. A single record per CDR3 protein comes from TCRdb applying MiXCR to the 5' RACE reads. The sample shows about 750,000 distinct CDR3 sequences, about 48% of them seen only once. The V gene is TRBV28, the J gene TRBJ1-4, with 7 bases fitting TRBD1. Input material: blood. The sequence was collected from an elderly man in good health. The CDR3 loop reads CASRPTDRVWGPTNEKLFF. The CDR3 nucleotides read TGTGCCAGCAGGCCGACCGACAGGGTGTGGGGACCAACTAATGAAAAACTGTTTTTT.